The clone carrying this TCR beta chain was counted many times. The CDR3 is made up of 13 amino acids. Per germline, CDR1 GTSNPN and CDR2 SVGIG (reference sequence). Trimming took 2 bases from V and 1 from J, leaving 8 bases between them. Regions amplified from RNA transcripts were the TCR beta CDR3 regions. The HTBI primer set drove a first-round RT-PCR of the TCR CDR3. A single record per CDR3 protein comes from TCRdb applying MiXCR to the multiplex PCR reads. Altogether about 290,000 distinct CDR3 sequences are present, about 17% being singletons, with the ten largest covering around 61%. The data stem from a study of T cells in Graves' hyperthyroidism and ophthalmopathy. The source of the PBMCs was over 8.5 ml of fresh peripheral blood.

The clonotype originates from a woman aged 55 to 70 with Graves' ophthalmopathy. The V gene is TRBV30, the J gene TRBJ2-5, with a weak D call TRBD2 (5 bases). The sequencing input was blood. As DNA, the CDR3 is TGTGCCTGGAGTCCGGGGTTCCAAGAGACCCAGTACTTC. Protein: CAWSPGFQETQYF.